The 25 T cell receptor beta chains reported below all come from one sample, sequenced in a study of blood T cell repertoires in COVID-19. Sequenced by immunoSEQ multiplex PCR; TCRdb stores in-frame clones only, minus some. The table has some 390,000 clones, around 84% seen once. Sequenced input: peripheral blood. The receptors come from a human donor in a cohort sampled during active COVID-19.

This chain links TRBV7-3 with TRBJ2-3; D is possibly TRBD1 (6 bases). This CDR3 comprises 14 residues. The ends were cut back, 5 bases at V and 1 base at J, with 10 bases in the middle. Germline lookup yields CDR1 SGHTA and CDR2 FQGTGA. CDR3 DNA sequence: TGTGCCAGCAGCGCCAACAGGGGCACAGATACGCAGTATTTT. This codes for CASSANRGTDTQYF.

This chain joins TRBV5-1 and TRBJ2-7; TRBD1 agrees at 10 bases. The CDR3 has 14 amino acids. Germline V gene lookup returns CDR1 SGHRS and CDR2 YFSETQ. The J segment lost 6 bases and the V segment lost 0 bases, leaving 3 bases of the junction unmatched. The CDR3 DNA reads as TGCGCCAGCAGCTTGGCCGGGACAGGGGCCGAGCAGTACTTC. Protein sequence: CASSLAGTGAEQYF.

CDR3 region: CASTPGRREGLDTQYF. Here the CDR3 DNA reads TGTGCCAGTACCCCAGGGCGGCGGGAGGGCCTGGATACGCAGTATTTT. V and J are TRBV19 and TRBJ2-3; 9 nucleotides align to TRBD2. Germline assignment: CDR1 LNHDA and CDR2 SQIVND (reference sequence). The V gene end was trimmed by 7 bases and the J gene end by 6 bases; junction bases not matched to a gene: 14. This CDR3 has 16 amino acids. Drawing the rest from reference TRBV19 and TRBJ2-3, the complete variable domain is DGGITQSPKYLFRKEGQNVTLSCEQNLNHDAMYWYRQDPGQGLRLIYYSQIVNDFQKGDIAEGYSVSREKKESFPLTVTSAQKNPTAFYLCASTPGRREGLDTQYFGPGTRLTVL.

This clone was recorded once. Other nucleotide sequences from this sample produce the same CDR3. The V and J genes are TRBV6-5 and TRBJ1-1; D gene ambiguous. V gave up 0 bases and J gave up 1 base, with 6 bases separating them. Germline V gives CDR1 MNHEY, CDR2 SVGAGI. CDR3 size: 14 residues. CDR3 in DNA: TGTGCCAGCAGTTACTCGCCGGGGAACACTGAAGCTTTCTTT. Translating it yields CASSYSPGNTEAFF.

The chain joins TRBV5-1 to TRBJ2-5, with 9 bases aligning to TRBD1. CDR1 is SGHRS, CDR2 YFSETQ, per germline. This CDR3 comprises 15 residues. V lost 4 bases, J lost 4 bases, and 8 bases stayed unmatched. Here the CDR3 DNA reads TGCGCCAGCAGCCCTAATACAGGGGGCTTAGAGACCCAGTACTTC. It encodes CASSPNTGGLETQYF.

The chain is built from TRBV5-6 and TRBJ1-1; D gene uncertain. CDR3 size: 13 residues. The V end was cut by 7 bases, the J end by 0 bases, with 10 bases between. The germline CDR1 and CDR2 sequences are SGHDT and YYEEEE. This chain's CDR3 is CASSGTMNTEAFF. The DNA for the CDR3 is TGTGCCAGCTCAGGAACCATGAACACTGAAGCTTTCTTT.

The chain uses TRBV19 and TRBJ2-7, with 9 bases lining up with TRBD1. J was trimmed by 5 bases and V by 4 bases; bases with no gene match: 3. The CDR3 runs to 13 residues. Germline V gene lookup returns CDR1 LNHDA and CDR2 SQIVND (reference sequence). CDR3 sequence: CASSKGTGNEQYF. The DNA of the CDR3 is TGTGCCAGTAGTAAGGGGACAGGGAACGAGCAGTACTTC.

J is TRBJ1-2 and V is TRBV21-1; TRBD1 was called by the table and not checked on the DNA. TRBV21-1 represents a pseudogene. CDR3 length: 16 residues. CDR3 nucleotides: TGTGCCAGCAGCAAAGTTGTAGACAGGGGTAACTATGGCTACACCTTC. Protein: CASSKVVDRGNYGYTF.

The genes are TRBV5-1 and TRBJ1-2, with 7 bases matching TRBD1. This CDR3 has 15 amino acids. Germline V lookup: CDR1 SGHRS, CDR2 YFSETQ. The junction had 6 bases not matched to a gene; V was cut back by 0 bases and J by 4 bases. This chain's CDR3 is CASSLGPGQSYGYTF. The CDR3 nucleotides are TGCGCCAGCAGCTTGGGCCCGGGACAGAGCTATGGCTACACCTTC.

This clone was picked up a small number of times. The DNA of the CDR3 is TGTGCCACCGATGGAGCGGGAGCCTCCTACGAGCAGTACTTC. It translates to CATDGAGASYEQYF. V usage is TRBV28 and J usage is TRBJ2-7; 8 nucleotides line up with TRBD2. Germline CDR1 reads MDHEN; CDR2 reads SYDVKM. V gave up 10 bases and J gave up 0 bases; unmatched junction bases: 8. The CDR3 covers 14 residues.

This clone turned up a few times. The chain links TRBV4-1 to TRBJ2-3, with no clear D. This CDR3 is 13 amino acids long. Germline V CDR1 and CDR2: MGHRA, YSYEKL. V shed 1 base and J shed 2 bases, with 4 bases lying between them. In DNA, the CDR3 is TGCGCCAGCAGCCAAGGAGCCACAGATACGCAGTATTTT. Protein: CASSQGATDTQYF.

This chain connects TRBV5-4 to TRBJ2-7, with 13 nucleotides matching TRBD2. CDR3 length: 15 amino acids. CDR1 is SGHNT and CDR2 is YYREEE in the germline V gene (reference sequence). Trimming removed 0 bases from V and 7 bases from J; junction bases left unmatched: 4. The chain's CDR3 is CASSLELAGGSEQYF. The CDR3 DNA follows: TGTGCCAGCAGCTTGGAACTAGCGGGAGGGTCGGAGCAGTACTTC.

This clone was counted a single time. The chain combines TRBV15 with TRBJ2-7, with 12 bases that match TRBD2. The germline V gene has CDR1 LNHNV and CDR2 YYDKDF (reference sequence). This CDR3 is built from 16 residues. V was pared by 0 bases and J by 3 bases, with 3 bases of the junction left unmatched. CDR3 region: CATSRDGGLAGYEQYF. CDR3 nucleotides: TGTGCCACCAGCAGAGATGGGGGACTAGCGGGCTACGAGCAGTACTTC. Filled out from reference TRBV15 and TRBJ2-7, the complete variable domain reads DAMVIQNPRYQVTQFGKPVTLSCSQTLNHNVMYWYQQKSSQAPKLLFHYYDKDFNNEADTPDNFQSRRPNTSFCFLDIRSPGLGDTAMYLCATSRDGGLAGYEQYFGPGTRLTVT.

The chain employs TRBV6-2 or TRBV6-3 and TRBJ2-2, with D tentatively TRBD2 (5 bases). V was shortened by 1 base and J by 7 bases, with 10 bases between the two germline ends. From germline, CDR1 is MNHEY and CDR2 SVGEGT. The CDR3 has 14 amino acids. CDR3 bases: TGTGCCAGCAGTTACTTGGTCGGACTCGGGGAGCTGTTTTTT. This translates into CASSYLVGLGELFF.

The sample holds a few counts of this clone. The chain recombines TRBV30 with TRBJ1-6; TRBD1 aligns across 9 bases. The CDR3 loop spans 13 amino acids. Trimming cost V 1 base and J 8 bases; bases outside gene matches: 0. The germline gives CDR1 GTSNPN, CDR2 SVGIG (reference sequence). The CDR3 region is CAWSGDRDSPLHF. Written as DNA, the CDR3 is TGTGCCTGGAGTGGGGACAGGGATTCACCCCTCCACTTT.

CDR3 protein: CASSVGQGALNTEAFF. The CDR3 bases are TGTGCCAGCAGCGTAGGACAGGGGGCTTTGAACACTGAAGCTTTCTTT. The genes are TRBV9 and TRBJ1-1; 10 bases align to TRBD1. The CDR3 consists of 16 residues. Per the germline V gene, CDR1 is SGDLS and CDR2 is YYNGEE. V trimming: 0 bases; J trimming: 0 bases; junction bases outside the gene matches: 2. Based on the CDR3 plus reference TRBV9 and TRBJ1-1, the full variable domain is DSGVTQTPKHLITATGQRVTLRCSPRSGDLSVYWYQQSLDQGLQFLIQYYNGEERAKGNILERFSAQQFPDLHSELNLSSLELGDSALYFCASSVGQGALNTEAFFGQGTRLTVV.

The rearrangement links TRBV30 to TRBJ2-6, with 8 bases aligning to TRBD1. With V trimmed by 7 bases and J by 0 bases, 5 bases remained unmatched. This CDR3 comprises 15 residues. Germline CDR1 is GTSNPN and CDR2 is SVGIG (reference sequence). The DNA of the CDR3 is TGTGCCTCGGACAGGGCCATCTCTGGGGCCAACGTCCTGACTTTC. Protein product: CASDRAISGANVLTF. Combining the CDR3 with reference TRBV30 and TRBJ2-6 gives the whole variable domain SQTIHQWPATLVQPVGSPLSLECTVEGTSNPNLYWYRQAAGRGLQLLFYSVGIGQISSEVPQNLSASRPQDRQFILSSKKLLLSDSGFYLCASDRAISGANVLTFGAGSRLTVL.

With regard to this clone: A much larger clone lies one base from this, so it may be a read error. The chain links TRBV12-3 or TRBV12-4 to TRBJ2-5; 8 bases are shared with TRBD1. This CDR3 region has 13 residues. V dropped 2 bases and J dropped 5; count of bases not matched to a gene: 1. The CDR3 nucleotides read TGTGCCAGCAGTTTAACAGGGGGGGAGACCCAGTACTTC. Translated, it gives CASSLTGGETQYF.

J is TRBJ2-5 and V is TRBV7-9, with 7 bases lining up with TRBD1. The germline CDR1 and CDR2 sequences are SEHNR and FQNEAQ (reference sequence). The V and J ends lost 5 bases and 5 bases, in that order; junction bases with no gene match: 5. CDR3 size: 13 residues. The CDR3 bases are TGTGCCAGCAGCCCGACAGGGTTTGAGACCCAGTACTTC. Its protein product is CASSPTGFETQYF.

This chain uses TRBV7-2 with TRBJ2-1; no definite D call. The germline V and J ends were trimmed by 0 bases and 6 bases, with 9 bases remaining between them. The CDR3 has 14 amino acids. The V gene's germline CDR1 is SGHTA and CDR2 FQGNSA. The chain's CDR3 is CASSLALTPNEQFF. CDR3 nucleotide sequence: TGTGCCAGCAGCTTAGCGCTGACTCCCAATGAGCAGTTCTTC.

The rearrangement joins TRBV28 to TRBJ1-1; 8 bases align to TRBD1. CDR3 length: 13 amino acids. Trimming removed 8 bases from V and 4 bases from J; junction bases left unmatched: 6. The germline CDR1 and CDR2 sequences are MDHEN and SYDVKM. DNA of the CDR3: TGTGCCAGCTGGACAGGGTACGGCACTGAAGCTTTCTTT. It codes for CASWTGYGTEAFF. The variable domain in full, completed from reference TRBV28 and TRBJ1-1, reads DVKVTQSSRYLVKRTGEKVFLECVQDMDHENMFWYRQDPGLGLRLIYFSYDVKMKEKGDIPEGYSVSREKKERFSLILESASTNQTSMYLCASWTGYGTEAFFGQGTRLTVV.

The V gene is TRBV10-3, the J gene TRBJ1-5, with 8 bases aligning to TRBD1. Losses at the gene ends were 9 bases for V and 5 bases for J; bases not matched to a gene: 6. The germline CDR1 and CDR2 sequences are ENHRY and SYGVKD. The CDR3 runs to 13 residues. CDR3 loop: CAIRTGIDQPQHF. The CDR3 nucleotides are TGTGCCATTAGGACAGGGATCGATCAGCCCCAGCATTTT.

This rearrangement joins TRBV6-5 to TRBJ2-5, with D possibly matching TRBD2 (6 bases). V lost 0 bases and J lost 5, with 10 bases in between. Germline values: CDR1 MNHEY, CDR2 SVGAGI. This CDR3 has 14 amino acids. CDR3 DNA sequence: TGTGCCAGCAGTTACTCAGGGGCGGGGGAGACCCAGTACTTC. Its translation is CASSYSGAGETQYF.

This clone was seen a handful of times. The gene calls are TRBV5-4 and TRBJ1-6; 7 bases map to TRBD1. The germline V gene encodes CDR1 SGHNT and CDR2 YYREEE (reference sequence). The CDR3 sequence is 16 residues long. V trimming: 2 bases; J trimming: 7 bases; junction bases outside the gene matches: 9. CDR3 residues: CASSFVGQTENSPLHF. CDR3 bases: TGTGCCAGCAGCTTCGTGGGACAGACCGAAAATTCACCCCTCCACTTT.

V usage is TRBV15 and J usage is TRBJ2-7; 8 nucleotides match TRBD2. The V gene end was trimmed by 2 bases and the J gene end by 3 bases; junction bases not matched to a gene: 9. CDR3 length equals 16 residues. CDR1 and CDR2 (germline): LNHNV, YYDKDF (reference sequence). In nucleotides, the CDR3 is TGTGCCACCAGCAGATTAGGAGCGGGAGATCTCTACGAGCAGTACTTC. Amino acids: CATSRLGAGDLYEQYF.